One TCR beta chain is described in this entry. The antigen is undetermined. The data originate from a study of cytomegalovirus exposure and HLA in healthy donors. Findings of the study overall: Rare sequences made up most TCRs, while some public TCRs were found in many donors. According to a later analysis, donors in an Asian-associated ancestry cluster reportedly had fewer N-insertions than the roughly 670-donor mean. Using the classifier, cytomegalovirus status was reportedly diagnosed with high specificity and sensitivity. In a later analysis, DRB1 alleles had the most associated TCRs; HLA-C alleles the fewest.

Use of 60 Vbeta and 13 Jbeta primers characterized the PCR. This table comes from immunoSEQ multiplex PCR, and its TCRdb copy is limited to in-frame clones, with some not included. The table shows about 160,000 clones, with roughly 80% occurring only once. Germline lookup yields CDR1 SGHTA and CDR2 FQGTGA. The CDR3 loop spans 14 amino acids. V lost 3 bases and J 4 bases, leaving 9 bases between the germline ends. The V and J genes are TRBV7-3 and TRBJ2-2; D might be TRBD1 (6 bases). The source material was PBMCs. This TCR was sampled from a woman between 25 and 40 years old in good health and CMV-seropositive. As DNA, the CDR3 is TGTGCCAGCAGCTTTCAGGGGACCACCGGGGAGCTGTTTTTT. Translating gives CASSFQGTTGELFF.